This T cell receptor (beta chain) stems from a study of T cells of healthy individuals. Each CDR3 protein is one row after TCRdb ran MiXCR on the 5' RACE reads. Among around 83,000 distinct CDR3 sequences, about 5% were seen once, and the ten largest hold 7.5%. Sample share makes this clonotype medium-sized. Compared with germline, one end of the junction differs, possibly owing to a read error. CDR3 length: 14 residues. Germline V gene data show CDR1 as SGHRS and CDR2 as YFSETQ. This TCR was sampled from a female donor in good health. V is TRBV5-1 and J is TRBJ1-1; D is uncertain. CDR3 amino acids: CASNLGSLNTEAFF. DNA of the CDR3: TGCGCCAGCAACTTGGGGTCCCTGAACACTGAAGCTTTCTTT.